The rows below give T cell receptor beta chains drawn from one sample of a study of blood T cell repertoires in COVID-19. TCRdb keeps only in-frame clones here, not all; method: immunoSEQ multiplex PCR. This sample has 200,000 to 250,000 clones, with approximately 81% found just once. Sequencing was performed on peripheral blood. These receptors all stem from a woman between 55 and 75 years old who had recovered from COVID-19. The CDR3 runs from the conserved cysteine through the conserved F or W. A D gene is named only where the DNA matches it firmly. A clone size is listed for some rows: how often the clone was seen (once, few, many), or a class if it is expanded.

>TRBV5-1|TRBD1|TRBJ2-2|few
CASRIQGAGGELFF
TGCGCCAGCAGAATACAGGGGGCAGGCGGGGAGCTGTTTTTT
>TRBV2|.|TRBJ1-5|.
CASSSQTRQPQHF
TGTGCCAGCAGTTCCCAGACAAGACAGCCCCAGCATTTT
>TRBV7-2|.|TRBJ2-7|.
CASSPVGGYEQYF
TGTGCCAGCAGCCCGGTGGGGGGCTACGAGCAGTACTTC
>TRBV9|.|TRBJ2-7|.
CASSVGLGASSYEQYF
TGTGCCAGCAGCGTAGGACTAGGGGCCAGCTCCTACGAGCAGTACTTC
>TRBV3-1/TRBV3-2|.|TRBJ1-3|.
CASSLGHSGNTIYF
TGTGCCAGCAGCCTTGGACATTCTGGAAACACCATATATTTT
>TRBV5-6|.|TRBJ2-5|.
CASRTVRGTETQYF
TGTGCCAGCCGCACGGTCAGGGGTACGGAGACCCAGTACTTC
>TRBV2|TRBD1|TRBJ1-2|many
CASSLGGGGRGYTF
TGTGCCAGCAGTCTGGGAGGAGGGGGCCGGGGCTACACCTTC
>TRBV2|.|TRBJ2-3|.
CASSSTDTQYF
TGTGCCAGCAGTTCAACAGATACGCAGTATTTT
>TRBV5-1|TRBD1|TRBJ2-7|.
CASSFRDRGGYEQYF
TGCGCCAGCAGCTTCCGGGACAGGGGAGGCTACGAGCAGTACTTC
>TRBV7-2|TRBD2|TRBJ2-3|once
CASSGGTSGSTDTQYF
TGTGCCAGCAGCGGGGGGACTAGCGGGAGCACAGATACGCAGTATTTT
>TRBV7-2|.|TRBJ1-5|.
CASSALRARNQPQHF
TGTGCCAGCAGCGCACTCAGGGCGCGCAATCAGCCCCAGCATTTT
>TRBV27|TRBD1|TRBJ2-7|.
CATKIWTGDYEQYF
TGTGCCACCAAAATCTGGACAGGGGACTACGAGCAGTACTTC
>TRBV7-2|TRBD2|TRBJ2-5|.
CASTWTSGGLAETQYF
TGTGCCAGCACATGGACTAGCGGGGGGTTAGCAGAGACCCAGTACTTC
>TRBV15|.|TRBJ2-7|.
CATSSRHSYEQYF
TGTGCCACCAGCAGTAGACACTCCTACGAGCAGTACTTC
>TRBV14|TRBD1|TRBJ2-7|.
CASSLGRGTGKRYEQYF
TGTGCCAGCAGCCTCGGGCGGGGGACAGGGAAGAGGTACGAGCAGTACTTC
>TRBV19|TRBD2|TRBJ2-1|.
CASSILGLAGGKKFF
TGTGCCAGTAGTATCCTTGGACTAGCGGGGGGGAAGAAGTTCTTC
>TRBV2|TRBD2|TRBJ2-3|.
CASSTRLAGPRTDTQYF
TGTGCCAGCAGTACCCGTTTAGCGGGGCCCCGCACAGATACGCAGTATTTT
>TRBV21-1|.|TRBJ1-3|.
CARGMGRGSISGNTIYF
TGTGCCAGGGGAATGGGCAGGGGGTCCATCTCTGGAAACACCATATATTTT
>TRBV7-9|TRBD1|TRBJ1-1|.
CASTPRAGQGNTEAFF
TGTGCCAGCACCCCCCGGGCGGGACAGGGAAACACTGAAGCTTTCTTT
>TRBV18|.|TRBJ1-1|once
CASSPGGGLAEAFF
TGTGCCAGCTCACCAGGAGGAGGGCTGGCTGAAGCTTTCTTT
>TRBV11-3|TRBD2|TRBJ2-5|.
CASSPSGGETQYF
TGTGCCAGCAGCCCTAGCGGGGGCGAGACCCAGTACTTC
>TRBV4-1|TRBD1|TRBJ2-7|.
CASSQEPRTGLEQYF
TGCGCCAGCAGCCAAGAACCGAGGACAGGGCTCGAGCAGTACTTC
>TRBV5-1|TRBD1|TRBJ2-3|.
CASSLEGASTDTQYF
TGCGCCAGCAGCCTAGAGGGGGCGAGCACAGATACGCAGTATTTT
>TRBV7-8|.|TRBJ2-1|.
CASSSYQGYNEQFF
TGTGCCAGCAGCTCCTATCAGGGTTACAATGAGCAGTTCTTC
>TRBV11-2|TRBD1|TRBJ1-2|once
CASSQGVYGYTF
TGTGCCAGCAGCCAGGGGGTCTATGGCTACACCTTC
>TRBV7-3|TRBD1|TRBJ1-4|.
CASSLTLPRGPNEKLFF
TGTGCCAGCAGCTTAACACTCCCGAGGGGGCCTAATGAAAAACTGTTTTTT
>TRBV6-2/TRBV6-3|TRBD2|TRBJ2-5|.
CASSGTSGGYRETQYF
TGTGCCAGCAGTGGGACTAGCGGGGGCTATAGGGAGACCCAGTACTTC
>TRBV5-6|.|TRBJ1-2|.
CASSPTGVYGYTF
TGTGCCAGCAGCCCGACAGGAGTCTATGGCTACACCTTC
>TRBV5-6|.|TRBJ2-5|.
CASSKILGGQETQYF
TGTGCCAGCAGCAAGATTCTTGGCGGCCAAGAGACCCAGTACTTC
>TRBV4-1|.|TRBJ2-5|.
CASSQVGLTPLKTQYF
TGCGCCAGCAGCCAAGTGGGCCTGACGCCCTTAAAGACCCAGTACTTC
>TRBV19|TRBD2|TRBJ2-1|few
CASSIGLAGALINLNEQFF
TGTGCCAGTAGTATCGGCCTAGCGGGGGCCCTGATAAACTTAAATGAGCAGTTCTTC
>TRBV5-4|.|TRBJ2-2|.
CASSLEMGSLNTGELFF
TGTGCCAGCAGCTTGGAGATGGGCAGCCTTAACACCGGGGAGCTGTTTTTT
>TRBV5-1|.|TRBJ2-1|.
CASSLGRGYNEQFF
TGCGCCAGCAGCTTGGGACGAGGATACAATGAGCAGTTCTTC
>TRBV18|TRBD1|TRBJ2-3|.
CASSPGTGARDTQYF
TGTGCCAGCTCACCCGGGACAGGGGCTAGGGATACGCAGTATTTT
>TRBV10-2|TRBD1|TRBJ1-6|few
CASRGQGGYNSPLHF
TGCGCCAGCAGGGGACAGGGAGGCTATAATTCACCCCTCCACTTT
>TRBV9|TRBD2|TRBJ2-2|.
CASSVRLASTGELFF
TGTGCCAGCAGCGTTCGACTAGCGAGCACCGGGGAGCTGTTTTTT
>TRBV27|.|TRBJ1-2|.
CASGPHRLGANYGYTF
TGTGCCAGCGGGCCCCACCGCCTAGGGGCAAACTATGGCTACACCTTC
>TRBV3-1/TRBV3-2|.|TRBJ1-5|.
CASSQDISNQPQHF
TGTGCCAGCAGCCAAGATATTAGCAATCAGCCCCAGCATTTT
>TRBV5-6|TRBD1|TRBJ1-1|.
CASSLGTGVTEAFF
TGTGCCAGCAGCCTCGGGACAGGAGTCACTGAAGCTTTCTTT
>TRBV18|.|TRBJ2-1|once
CASSPQQTGEYNEQFF
TGTGCCAGCTCACCCCAACAGACCGGCGAGTACAATGAGCAGTTCTTC
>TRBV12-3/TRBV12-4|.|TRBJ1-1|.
CASSLTQNTEAFF
TGTGCCAGCAGTCTGACACAGAACACTGAAGCTTTCTTT
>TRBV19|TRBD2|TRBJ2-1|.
CASSRLAGGSSYNEQFF
TGTGCCAGTAGTAGACTAGCGGGGGGGAGCTCCTACAATGAGCAGTTCTTC
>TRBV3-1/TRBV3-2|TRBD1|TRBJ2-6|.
CASSIQGSSNLGANVLTF
TGTGCCAGCAGCATACAGGGGAGCTCTAATCTTGGGGCCAACGTCCTGACTTTC
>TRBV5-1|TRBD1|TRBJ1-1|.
CASGTGAGTEAFF
TGCGCCAGCGGGACAGGGGCGGGTACTGAAGCTTTCTTT
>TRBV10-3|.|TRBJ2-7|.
CAIMTDRPYEQYF
TGTGCCATCATGACTGACAGGCCCTACGAGCAGTACTTC
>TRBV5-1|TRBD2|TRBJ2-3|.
CASTDSSGGTDTQYF
TGCGCCAGCACCGACTCTAGCGGGGGCACAGATACGCAGTATTTT
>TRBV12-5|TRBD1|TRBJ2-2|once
CASASSTGGIGELFF
TGTGCTAGTGCCTCATCGACAGGGGGAATCGGGGAGCTGTTTTTT
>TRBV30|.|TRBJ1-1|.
CAWGKQGFDTEAFF
TGTGCCTGGGGAAAACAGGGTTTCGACACTGAAGCTTTCTTT
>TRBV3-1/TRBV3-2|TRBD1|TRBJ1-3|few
CASSQKGAGNTIYF
TGTGCCAGCAGCCAAAAGGGGGCCGGAAACACCATATATTTT
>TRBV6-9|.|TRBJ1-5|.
CASSRGQYNQPQHF
TGTGCCAGCAGCCGTGGACAGTACAATCAGCCCCAGCATTTT
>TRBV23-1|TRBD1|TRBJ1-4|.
CASSQSGTENEKLFF
TGCGCCAGCAGTCAATCCGGGACAGAAAATGAAAAACTGTTTTTT
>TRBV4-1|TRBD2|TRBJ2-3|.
CASSQTRLAEGDTQYF
TGCGCCAGCAGCCAAACAAGACTAGCGGAAGGGGATACGCAGTATTTT
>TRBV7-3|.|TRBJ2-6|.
CASSPQGGANVLTF
TGTGCCAGCAGCCCACAGGGTGGGGCCAACGTCCTGACTTTC
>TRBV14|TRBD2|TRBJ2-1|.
CASSRGLAAFNEQFF
TGTGCCAGCAGCCGCGGACTAGCGGCTTTTAATGAGCAGTTCTTC
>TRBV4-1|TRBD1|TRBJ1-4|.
CASSQGQGSNEKLFF
TGCGCCAGCAGCCAAGGACAGGGGTCTAATGAAAAACTGTTTTTT
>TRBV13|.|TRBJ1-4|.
CASSLGLGQNEKLFF
TGTGCCAGCAGCTTAGGGCTGGGACAAAATGAAAAACTGTTTTTT
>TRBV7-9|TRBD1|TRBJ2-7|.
CASNSVPGQGYNEQYF
TGTGCCAGCAACTCGGTCCCGGGACAGGGGTACAACGAGCAGTACTTC
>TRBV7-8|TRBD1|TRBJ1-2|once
CASSLAEDRSLYGYTF
TGTGCCAGCAGCTTAGCGGAGGACAGGAGTTTATATGGCTACACCTTC